Below, 26 T cell receptor beta chains from the same sample are listed, as sequenced in a study of T-cell memory formation after mild COVID-19. TCRdb ran MiXCR on the 5' RACE reads and lists one entry per CDR3 protein. In the table there are around 470,000 distinct CDR3 sequences, over 15% of which are singletons. The sample taken for sequencing was PBMCs or a T cell subset sorted from them (not recorded which). The receptors stem from an adult woman who had mild COVID-19 (a few samples of this study predate the infection). Cell type and time point are not known.

CDR3 amino acids: CASTLLGGSNTEAFF. The CDR3 DNA reads TGTGCCAGCACCCTCCTTGGGGGTTCAAACACTGAAGCTTTCTTT. This chain links TRBV12-3 or TRBV12-4 with TRBJ1-1; a possible D gene is TRBD1 (5 bases). This CDR3 has 15 amino acids. Trimming stripped 7 bases from V and 2 bases from J, with 17 bases between.

This clonotype was detected only a few times. The chain couples TRBV4-1 to TRBJ2-7, with TRBD2 matching over 13 bases. CDR1 is MGHRA and CDR2 is YSYEKL in the germline V gene. J was trimmed by 5 bases and V by 0 bases; bases with no gene match: 7. The CDR3 totals 17 residues. Written as DNA, the CDR3 is TGCGCCAGCAGCCAAGATTTGACTAGCGGGAGGAGAAACGAGCAGTACTTC. Its protein is CASSQDLTSGRRNEQYF.

In this sample, this clonotype turned up a few times. This sequence joins TRBV5-1 and TRBJ2-3, with 12 bases lining up with TRBD2. Looked up from germline, CDR1 is SGHRS and CDR2 is YFSETQ. The CDR3 is 20 amino acids. The V segment lost 0 bases and the J segment 4 bases; nucleotides outside the gene matches: 15. In nucleotides, the CDR3 is TGCGCCAGCAGCTTGGCCCCACTAGCGGGGGGAGTTACGGTCGCAGATACGCAGTATTTT. Translating gives CASSLAPLAGGVTVADTQYF.

This clonotype has only a few counts. The rearrangement links TRBV4-2 to TRBJ2-3; the D call may be TRBD1 or TRBD2 (5 bases each). V dropped 1 base and J dropped 2 bases, with 16 bases sitting between them. CDR3 size: 17 residues. Germline V lookup: CDR1 LGHNA, CDR2 YNFKEQ. This CDR3 is CASSQATRDLATDTQYF. The DNA for the CDR3 is TGTGCCAGCAGCCAAGCCACCCGGGACCTGGCCACAGATACGCAGTATTTT.

The rearrangement joins TRBV12-3 or TRBV12-4 to TRBJ1-6, with D uncertain. V lost 0 bases and J lost 7, with 4 bases in between. The CDR3 totals 13 residues. Here the CDR3 DNA reads TGTGCCAGCAGTTTAGCTAGGAATTCACCCCTCCACTTT. Its protein is CASSLARNSPLHF.

The chain carries TRBV4-1 and TRBJ2-7; possible D gene TRBD1, 6 bases. Trimming removed 1 base at V and 3 bases at J, with 13 bases between. Germline V gene lookup returns CDR1 MGHRA and CDR2 YSYEKL. The CDR3 consists of 15 residues. CDR3 in amino acids: CASSQVTGFRYEQYF. Written as DNA, the CDR3 is TGCGCCAGCAGCCAAGTAACAGGGTTTCGCTACGAGCAGTACTTC.

This clonotype came up a few times. The V call is TRBV5-6, the J call TRBJ1-1; D might be TRBD1 (5 bases). Germline loops: CDR1 SGHDT, CDR2 YYEEEE. V lost 4 bases to trimming and J lost 5 bases, with 15 bases between them. The CDR3 is 14 residues long. CDR3 sequence reads: CASSQDDSGTEAFF. CDR3 coding DNA: TGTGCCAGCAGCCAGGACGATTCAGGGACTGAAGCTTTCTTT.

The CDR3 bases are TGCAGTGCCGCGAGAGATGAGCAGTTCTTC. Its protein product is CSAARDEQFF. This chain links TRBV20-1 with TRBJ2-1, with D unclear. CDR3 size: 10 residues. The V end was cut by 6 bases, the J end by 8 bases, with 8 bases between. Germline V gives CDR1 DFQATT, CDR2 SNEGSKA (reference sequence).

The J gene is TRBJ2-3, the V gene TRBV4-2; D possibly corresponds to TRBD2 (7 bases). Trimming pared 6 bases from V and 2 bases from J, leaving 21 bases between. Germline V CDR1 and CDR2: LGHNA, YNFKEQ. The CDR3 length is 17 residues. CDR3 coding DNA: TGTGCCAGCAGACGGAAGGGAGGGGGAGGGCCCACAGATACGCAGTATTTT. As protein: CASRRKGGGGPTDTQYF.

This clonotype was observed at least ten times. J is TRBJ2-7 and V is TRBV7-2; D is unclear. The CDR3 totals 14 residues. Germline V lookup: CDR1 SGHTA, CDR2 FQGNSA. Trimming left V 6 bases short and J 0 bases short, with 12 bases between. The CDR3 nucleotides are TGTGCCAGCAGTCTTGGACGGAGCTCCTACGAGCAGTACTTC. Translating it yields CASSLGRSSYEQYF.

The chain recombines TRBV29-1 with TRBJ1-2; unclear D gene. Looked up from germline, CDR1 is SQVTM and CDR2 is ANQGSEA. V gave up 0 bases and J gave up 4 bases, with 15 bases separating them. The CDR3 extends over 15 amino acids. CDR3 region: CSVEDQPYPPYGYTF. The CDR3 DNA reads TGCAGCGTTGAAGATCAGCCTTATCCTCCCTATGGCTACACCTTC.

This clonotype came up a few times. This rearrangement joins TRBV12-3 or TRBV12-4 to TRBJ2-7; 9 bases are a match to TRBD1. The J segment lost 2 bases and the V segment lost 6 bases, leaving 8 bases of the junction unmatched. The CDR3 has 15 amino acids. The CDR3 DNA follows: TGTGCCAGCAGCCCCGCCGGGACAGGGACCTACGAGCAGTACTTC. Translating gives CASSPAGTGTYEQYF.

This clonotype has more than one count but fewer than ten. The rearrangement uses TRBV5-1 and TRBJ1-2; TRBD1 matches 9 bases. The ends lost 7 bases at V and 7 bases at J; junction bases unmatched: 11. Germline V CDR1 and CDR2: SGHRS, YFSETQ. CDR3 length: 14 residues. The CDR3 nucleotides read TGCGCCAGCGTCTTGGGACAGGGCATGGGTGGCTACACCTTC. This encodes CASVLGQGMGGYTF.

This clonotype was seen only a few times. The chain combines TRBV5-1 with TRBJ2-5; the match to TRBD1 covers 9 bases. Germline lookup yields CDR1 SGHRS and CDR2 YFSETQ. The length of the CDR3 is 18 residues. The ends lost 3 bases at V and 4 bases at J; junction bases unmatched: 16. CDR3 coding DNA: TGCGCCAGCAGCTCGCGGTCCGGGACAGGGTCTTGGGTAGAGACCCAGTACTTC. Translation gives CASSSRSGTGSWVETQYF.

This clonotype has at least ten counts. This chain links TRBV11-2 with TRBJ2-1; no firm D call. The CDR3 runs to 13 residues. The V end lost 6 bases, the J end lost 6 bases, and 12 bases lay between the germline ends. CDR1 is SGHAT, CDR2 FQNNGV, per germline. CDR3 sequence (DNA): TGTGCCAGCAGAAGCATGAGAACCAATGAGCAGTTCTTC. Translating it yields CASRSMRTNEQFF.

The chain is built from TRBV24-1 and TRBJ2-2, with D possibly called TRBD1 or TRBD2 (6 bases each). V lost 9 bases and J lost 5, with 15 bases in between. CDR1 is KGHDR, CDR2 SFDVKD, per germline. The CDR3 totals 14 residues. CDR3 loop: CATQRPGATGELFF. In nucleotides, the CDR3 is TGTGCCACCCAACGTCCGGGGGCAACCGGGGAGCTGTTTTTT.

This chain uses TRBV6-1 with TRBJ1-6, with 9 bases aligning to TRBD1. Germline-derived CDR1 and CDR2 are MNHNS and SASEGT. The CDR3 extends over 14 amino acids. V lost 10 bases, J lost 6 bases, and 7 bases stayed unmatched. CDR3 nucleotides: TGTGCCATCATGAGGACAGGGGTTAATTCACCCCTCCACTTT. It encodes CAIMRTGVNSPLHF.

The rearrangement links TRBV12-3 or TRBV12-4 to TRBJ2-3; D possibly corresponds to TRBD2 (6 bases). The CDR3 covers 14 residues. The V gene lost 1 base and the J gene lost 6 bases, with 11 bases spanning the gap. The CDR3 protein is CASSLGGDRDTQYF. The CDR3 DNA reads as TGTGCCAGCAGTTTAGGGGGGGATCGGGATACGCAGTATTTT.

The rearrangement links TRBV7-9 to TRBJ2-1; no firm D call. Germline V gene sequence: CDR1 SEHNR, CDR2 FQNEAQ (reference sequence). This CDR3 spans 15 amino acids. V was clipped by 4 bases and J by 5 bases, with 15 bases between them. This chain's CDR3 is CASSSVAGIHNEQFF. The CDR3 nucleotides read TGTGCCAGCAGCTCGGTGGCAGGTATCCACAATGAGCAGTTCTTC.

The chain couples TRBV24-1 to TRBJ2-7; D tentatively reads TRBD1 or TRBD2 (6 bases each). V gave up 3 bases and J gave up 2 bases, with 16 bases separating them. The CDR3 sequence is 16 residues long. The germline CDR1 and CDR2 sequences are KGHDR and SFDVKD. CDR3 loop: CATSDEGGTQPYEQYF. In DNA form, the CDR3 reads TGTGCCACCAGTGATGAAGGGGGGACCCAGCCCTACGAGCAGTACTTC.

This chain uses TRBV20-1 with TRBJ2-3; maybe TRBD1 (5 bases). Germline V gene data show CDR1 as DFQATT and CDR2 as SNEGSKA (reference sequence). The CDR3 sequence is 14 residues long. V lost 6 bases, J lost 2 bases, and 15 bases lay in between. The CDR3: CSATPPDTTDTQYF. The CDR3 DNA follows: TGCAGTGCAACCCCGCCGGACACCACAGATACGCAGTATTTT.

V gene TRBV6-5 combines with J gene TRBJ2-7; TRBD1 aligns across 7 bases. The germline V gene has CDR1 MNHEY and CDR2 SVGAGI. The junction had 9 bases not matched to a gene; V was cut back by 6 bases and J by 7 bases. The CDR3 is 13 residues long. As DNA, the CDR3 is TGTGCCAGCAGGGAGACAGGGTCGGGTGAGCAGTACTTC. Translation: CASRETGSGEQYF.

The chain couples TRBV20-1 to TRBJ1-2, with 9 bases identical to TRBD1. CDR1 is DFQATT, CDR2 SNEGSKA, per germline (reference sequence). Trimming cost V 2 bases and J 7 bases; bases outside gene matches: 11. The CDR3 contains 15 residues. As DNA, the CDR3 is TGCAGTGCTAGACTACCAACAGGGGGCCTCGTTGGCTACACCTTC. It translates to CSARLPTGGLVGYTF.

This clonotype came up many times. The rearrangement joins TRBV4-1 to TRBJ2-1; D possibly matches TRBD1 or TRBD2 (5 bases each). V was pared by 6 bases and J by 2 bases, with 14 bases between. This CDR3 has 15 residues. CDR1 and CDR2 from the germline V gene are MGHRA and YSYEKL. The CDR3 DNA reads TGCGCCAGCAGAGAGCCTGGGGGACCCTACAATGAGCAGTTCTTC. Protein product: CASREPGGPYNEQFF.

The rearrangement links TRBV7-9 to TRBJ2-3; D is undetermined. Trimming removed 5 bases from V and 5 bases from J, with 11 bases in between. This CDR3 spans 13 amino acids. CDR1 and CDR2 from the germline V gene are SEHNR and FQNEAQ (reference sequence). The CDR3 coding sequence is TGTGCCAGCAGCCCTTGGTGGGAAGATACGCAGTATTTT. It codes for CASSPWWEDTQYF.

This clonotype was picked up a small number of times. This sequence joins TRBV20-1 and TRBJ2-1, with no clear D. The CDR3 sequence is 14 residues long. CDR1 is DFQATT and CDR2 is SNEGSKA in the germline V gene (reference sequence). Trimming stripped 4 bases from V and 0 bases from J, with 10 bases between. The CDR3, as DNA: TGCAGTGCTAAAGCGCCCAGCTCCTACAATGAGCAGTTCTTC. Its translation: CSAKAPSSYNEQFF.